The clone carrying this T cell receptor (beta chain) appeared a few times. CDR1 is LGHDT, CDR2 YNNKEL, per germline (reference sequence). The CDR3 runs to 14 residues. Trimming cost V 4 bases and J 3 bases; bases outside gene matches: 4. Using its own MiXCR run on the 5' RACE reads, TCRdb lists one record per CDR3 protein. The sample carries roughly 350,000 distinct CDR3 sequences, around 27% recorded once. The record originates from a study of T-cell memory formation after mild COVID-19. This clonotype was obtained from an adult woman who had mild COVID-19 (a few samples of this study predate the infection). Cell type and time point are not known. The chain links TRBV3-1 to TRBJ1-2, with 8 bases that match TRBD1. Sample: PBMCs or a T cell subset sorted from them (not recorded which). DNA of the CDR3: TGTGCCAGCAGCCCGTCGACAGGGGACTATGGCTACACCTTC. The encoded protein is CASSPSTGDYGYTF.